The rows below give T cell receptor beta chains drawn from one sample of a study of graft-versus-host responses after intestinal transplantation. Their antigens are not known. Profiling relied on immunoSEQ multiplex PCR, and the TCRdb table lists in-frame clones only, not all of them. The repertoire has roughly 100,000 clones, roughly 89% of them found once; the top ten carry around 0.2%. The source material was unstimulated CD4+ T cells sorted from spleen or lymph node cells, sampled before transplant. These TCRs come from a human donor who was the organ donor for an intestinal transplant. The CDR3 runs from the conserved cysteine through the conserved F or W. Each record gives: clone size, CDR3 length, V gene, D gene, J gene, CDR3 DNA, CDR3 protein. D genes are given only for firm matches. Clone sizes are given selectively: once, few, many, or a class where the clone is expanded.

NA	18	TRBV5-8	NA	TRBJ2-6	TGTGCCAGCAGCTTCGTAAACCAATGGCCCTCTGGGGCCAACGTCCTGACTTTC	CASSFVNQWPSGANVLTF
once	18	TRBV4-3	TRBD2	TRBJ2-3	TGCGCCAGCAGCCTTGGAGGTAGCGGGGGGTTCAACACAGATACGCAGTATTTT	CASSLGGSGGFNTDTQYF
NA	15	TRBV4-2	NA	TRBJ2-7	TGTGCCAGCAGCCAAGATCGGGGTAAGCAATACGAGCAGTACTTC	CASSQDRGKQYEQYF
NA	15	TRBV7-2	TRBD2	TRBJ2-1	TGTGCCAGCAGCTTGAGCGGGGGCTCCTACAATGAGCAGTTCTTC	CASSLSGGSYNEQFF
NA	12	TRBV28	NA	TRBJ1-6	TGTGCCAGCAGGGCATCAACGGGACCCCTCCACTTT	CASRASTGPLHF
once	12	TRBV28	NA	TRBJ1-2	TGTGCCAGCAGTTCCCCAGGGGATGGCTACACCTTC	CASSSPGDGYTF
NA	13	TRBV2	TRBD1	TRBJ2-5	TGTGCCAGCATATTACAGGGGGCGGAGACCCAGTACTTC	CASILQGAETQYF
NA	14	TRBV6-5	TRBD1	TRBJ1-1	TGTGCCAGCAGGAGGGACAGGGGTTTTGGTGAAGCTTTCTTT	CASRRDRGFGEAFF
NA	16	TRBV4-1	NA	TRBJ1-5	TGCGCCAGCAGCCAAGCGTCGGGGGGAGGCAATCAGCCCCAGCATTTT	CASSQASGGGNQPQHF
few	16	TRBV11-2	TRBD2	TRBJ2-7	TGTGCCAGCAGCCTGCGGACTAGCGGGGTCTCCTACGAGCAGTACTTC	CASSLRTSGVSYEQYF
once	18	TRBV4-3	NA	TRBJ2-7	TGCGCCAGCAGCCCATCATCCTTACTAGGGGGGGCCTCCTACGAGCAGTACTTC	CASSPSSLLGGASYEQYF
NA	16	TRBV4-2	NA	TRBJ2-7	TGTGCCAGCAGCCAAGACGGTGCGGGGTCTTCCTACGAGCAGTACTTC	CASSQDGAGSSYEQYF
NA	13	TRBV10-3	NA	TRBJ1-6	TGTGCCATCAGTGCACAGGGTAATTCACCCCTCCACTTT	CAISAQGNSPLHF
NA	12	TRBV4-3	NA	TRBJ2-2	TGCGCCAGCAGCCAAGCAGGCGGGGAGCTGTTTTTT	CASSQAGGELFF
NA	15	TRBV2	TRBD2	TRBJ2-1	TGTGCCAGCAGACGGGGGGGTGACGCCTACAATGAGCAGTTCTTC	CASRRGGDAYNEQFF
NA	15	TRBV7-3	TRBD1	TRBJ1-3	TGTGCCAGCAGCTTAACAGGGACAGGGGGAAACACCATATATTTT	CASSLTGTGGNTIYF
NA	16	TRBV4-1	NA	TRBJ2-5	TGCGCCAGCAGCCAAGGTCGGGGTATTGGGGGGGAGACCCAGTACTTC	CASSQGRGIGGETQYF
NA	18	TRBV7-2	TRBD2	TRBJ2-5	TGTGCCAGCAGCTTACGGCTAGCGGGGGGCCCCACGGGAGAGACCCAGTACTTC	CASSLRLAGGPTGETQYF
NA	13	TRBV5-1	NA	TRBJ2-7	TGCGCCAGCAGCTTGGCCGCGGGCAACGAGCAGTACTTC	CASSLAAGNEQYF
NA	12	TRBV9	TRBD1	TRBJ1-2	TGTGCCAGCAGCGCCAGGGGGTATGGCTACACCTTC	CASSARGYGYTF
NA	14	TRBV30	TRBD2	TRBJ2-3	TGTGCCTGGACACTAGCGGGGGGGCCGGATACGCAGTATTTT	CAWTLAGGPDTQYF
NA	16	TRBV4-2	TRBD1	TRBJ2-2	TGTGCCAGCAGCCAAGAGCCAGGGGGAAACACCGGGGAGCTGTTTTTT	CASSQEPGGNTGELFF
NA	16	TRBV18	NA	TRBJ1-1	TGTGCCAGCTCACCAATGACAGGTTCCCTCGTTACTGAAGCTTTCTTT	CASSPMTGSLVTEAFF
NA	15	TRBV29-1	NA	TRBJ2-7	TGCAGCGTTGAAGACGGATCGGACAGTACCTACGAGCAGTACTTC	CSVEDGSDSTYEQYF
NA	14	TRBV11-2	TRBD2	TRBJ2-5	TGTGCCAGCAGCTTCGGGGGGGGCCTGGAGACCCAGTACTTC	CASSFGGGLETQYF
once	12	TRBV29-1	TRBD1	TRBJ2-5	TGCAGCGCTGGACAGGACCAAGAGACCCAGTACTTC	CSAGQDQETQYF
NA	16	TRBV5-4	NA	TRBJ1-4	TGTGCCAGCAGTCGCAGCAGCGTGTCAACTAATGAAAAACTGTTTTTT	CASSRSSVSTNEKLFF
NA	14	TRBV28	NA	TRBJ2-5	TGTGCCAGCAGTTTGGGGGGAGTAGGAGAGACCCAGTACTTC	CASSLGGVGETQYF